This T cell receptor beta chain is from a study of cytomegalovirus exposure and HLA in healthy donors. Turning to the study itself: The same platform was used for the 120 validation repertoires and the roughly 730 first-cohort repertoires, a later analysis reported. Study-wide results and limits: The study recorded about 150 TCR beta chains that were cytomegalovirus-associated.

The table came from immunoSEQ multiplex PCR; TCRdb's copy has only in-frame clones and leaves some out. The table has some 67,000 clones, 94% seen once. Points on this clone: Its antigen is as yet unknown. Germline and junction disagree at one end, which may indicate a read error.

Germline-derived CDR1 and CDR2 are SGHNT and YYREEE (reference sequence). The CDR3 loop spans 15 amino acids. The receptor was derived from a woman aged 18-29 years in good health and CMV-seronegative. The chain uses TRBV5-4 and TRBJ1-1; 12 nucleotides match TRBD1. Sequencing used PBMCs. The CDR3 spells CASSQDRDRGLEAFF. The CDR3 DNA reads TGCGCCAGCAGCCAAGATAGGGACAGGGGGCTTGAAGCTTTCTTT.